This is a list of T cell receptor beta chains from one sample in a study of T cells in Graves' hyperthyroidism and ophthalmopathy. MiXCR, applied by TCRdb to the multiplex PCR reads, yields one record per CDR3 protein. The sample contains 300,000 to 450,000 distinct CDR3 sequences, around an eighth of which appear only once. The sample comprised blood. Source of these receptors: a man aged 25-40 years with Graves' hyperthyroidism that later progressed to Graves' ophthalmopathy. CDR3s include the opening cysteine and the closing phenylalanine or tryptophan. A D gene is named only where the DNA matches it firmly. Clone size, where shown, is once, few, many, or a class for clones that have expanded.

size	V	J	D	CDR3
many	TRBV20-1	TRBJ2-5	-	CSAYLPGLGGSQYF
few	TRBV6-1	TRBJ2-4	TRBD1	CASSEVGTGSIQYF
many	TRBV27	TRBJ2-7	-	CASSLNYRYHEQYF
few	TRBV5-1	TRBJ1-2	-	CASSSDTRMGYTF
few	TRBV5-4	TRBJ2-2	TRBD2	CASSLLAGGTGELFF
-	TRBV6-1	TRBJ2-1	TRBD1	CASSRTGTGNNEQFF
-	TRBV24-1	TRBJ2-7	TRBD2	CATSETGLLGQYF
-	TRBV4-1	TRBJ1-2	-	CASSPRGGARGYTF
few	TRBV20-1	TRBJ2-7	-	CSASGRQPYEQYF
few	TRBV20-1	TRBJ2-7	TRBD1	CSARRDRGIYEQYF
-	TRBV20-1	TRBJ1-4	TRBD1	CSGQGGAINEKLFF
many	TRBV24-1	TRBJ1-5	TRBD1	CATSDNPGQGAGNQPQHF
few	TRBV2	TRBJ1-4	-	CASRGKGGEKLFF
-	TRBV7-8	TRBJ1-2	-	CASSLITGTPNYGYTF
-	TRBV9	TRBJ1-6	-	CASSVEPQWSSPLHF
-	TRBV20-1	TRBJ2-7	TRBD1	CSAPVPTLGTDEQYF
many	TRBV20-1	TRBJ1-6	TRBD1	CSARDEGQYNSPLHF
few	TRBV3-1	TRBJ1-5	-	CASSQEGGAGTQHF
many	TRBV27	TRBJ1-5	TRBD1	CASSATPTGGSQPQHF
few	TRBV5-1	TRBJ1-4	TRBD1	CASSQRQGRSEKLFF
few	TRBV24-1	TRBJ2-1	TRBD2	CATSDWTSGVSYNEQFF
many	TRBV11-3	TRBJ1-4	TRBD1	CASSLGSTGLMFF
many	TRBV3-1	TRBJ2-1	TRBD2	CASSPRTSGGAYNEQFF
-	TRBV7-9	TRBJ1-4	-	CASSLPGGRFNEKLFF
many	TRBV6-1	TRBJ1-4	-	CASTYSSTNEKLFF
many	TRBV11-2	TRBJ2-1	-	CASSHGILYNEQFF
many	TRBV28	TRBJ1-4	-	CASSVGGRTDEKLFF
many	TRBV28	TRBJ1-4	-	CASSPGTTTNEKLFF
many	TRBV18	TRBJ2-1	-	CASFRETPFDNEQFF
-	TRBV10-2	TRBJ2-2	-	CASTGFPGELFF